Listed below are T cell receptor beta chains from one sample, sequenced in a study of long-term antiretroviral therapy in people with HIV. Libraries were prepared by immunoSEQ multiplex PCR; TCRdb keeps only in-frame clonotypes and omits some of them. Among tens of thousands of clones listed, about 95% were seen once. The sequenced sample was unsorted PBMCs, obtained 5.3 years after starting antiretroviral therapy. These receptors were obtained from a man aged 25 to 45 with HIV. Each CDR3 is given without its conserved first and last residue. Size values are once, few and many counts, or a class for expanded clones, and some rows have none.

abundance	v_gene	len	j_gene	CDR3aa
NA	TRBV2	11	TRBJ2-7	ASSEEGAGEQY
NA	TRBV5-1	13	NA	ASSLRGSGTGELF
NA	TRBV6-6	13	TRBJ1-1	ASSSTLRGNTEAF
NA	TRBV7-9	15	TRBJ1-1	ASSRTAFSGPGTEAF
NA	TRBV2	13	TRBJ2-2	ASRLAGYGTGELF
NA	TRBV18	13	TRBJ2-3	ASSPSGLTTDTQY
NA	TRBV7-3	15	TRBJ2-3	ASSLSSELAGTDTQY
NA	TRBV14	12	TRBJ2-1	ASSQDWNLNEQF
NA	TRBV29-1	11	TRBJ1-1	SVDGDVITEAF
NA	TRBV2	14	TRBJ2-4	ASSDRTSLAKNIQY
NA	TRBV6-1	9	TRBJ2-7	ASRGSYEQY
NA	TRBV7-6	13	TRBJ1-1	ASSSMEGQGLKAF
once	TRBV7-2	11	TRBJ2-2	ASSARESGELF
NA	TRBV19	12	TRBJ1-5	ASSSPLLHQPQH
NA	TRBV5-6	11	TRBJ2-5	ASSFLAAETQY
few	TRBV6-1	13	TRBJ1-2	ASSSWAGEAYGYT
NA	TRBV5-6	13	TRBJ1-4	ASSSSGPTNEKLF
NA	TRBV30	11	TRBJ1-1	AWTQALNTEAF
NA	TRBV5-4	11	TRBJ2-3	ASSLPVSDTQY
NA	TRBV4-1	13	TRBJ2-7	ASSQDWTGAYEQY
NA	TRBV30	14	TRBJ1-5	AWSNGRTGGEQPQH
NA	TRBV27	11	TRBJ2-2	ASSFWYPGELF
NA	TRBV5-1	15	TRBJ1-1	ASSSRGVVRVNTEAF
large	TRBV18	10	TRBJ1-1	ASSLDSSEAF
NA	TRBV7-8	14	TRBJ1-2	ASSLTTGWVVYGYT
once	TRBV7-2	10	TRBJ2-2	ASSSYTGELF
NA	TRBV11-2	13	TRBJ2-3	ATLFRGRSTDTQY
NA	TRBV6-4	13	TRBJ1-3	ASGEEGGSGNTIY
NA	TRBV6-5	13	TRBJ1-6	ASSYLTDRGSPLH
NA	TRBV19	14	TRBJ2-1	ASSINPNPSYNEQF
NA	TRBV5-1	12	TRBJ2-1	ASSFRAGHNEQF
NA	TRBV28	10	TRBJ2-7	ASSPLENEQY
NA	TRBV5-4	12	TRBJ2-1	ASWTGGFWNEQF
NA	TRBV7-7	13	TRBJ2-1	ASSLDRVAYNEQF
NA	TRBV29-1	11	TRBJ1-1	SVSTGTNTEAF
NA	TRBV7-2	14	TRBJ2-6	ASSLFYSSGANVLT
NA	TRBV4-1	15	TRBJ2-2	ASSQERRGLNTGELF
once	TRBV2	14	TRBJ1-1	ASSEASYTMNTEAF
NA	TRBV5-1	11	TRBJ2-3	ASSSREGDTQY
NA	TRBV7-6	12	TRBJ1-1	ASSLDSGLTEAF
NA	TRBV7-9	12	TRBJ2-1	ASSLPLGSNEQF
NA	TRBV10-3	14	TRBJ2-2	AISEAPGTYTGELF
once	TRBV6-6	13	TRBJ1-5	ASSYDRYSNQPQH
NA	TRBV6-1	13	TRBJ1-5	ASSIRDREDQPQH
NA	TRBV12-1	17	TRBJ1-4	ASSSTLPGTKNRYEKLF
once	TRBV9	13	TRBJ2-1	ASSVAGIWDDEQF
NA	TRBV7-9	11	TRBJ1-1	ASSLTGTTEAF
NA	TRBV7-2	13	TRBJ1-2	ASSLGSNLGYGYT
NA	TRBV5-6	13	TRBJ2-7	ASSWTGSASYEQY
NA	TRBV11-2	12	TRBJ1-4	ASSLQGAGEKLF
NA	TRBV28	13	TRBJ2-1	ASSKREGAYNEQF
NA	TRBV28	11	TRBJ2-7	ATTGTGNYEQY
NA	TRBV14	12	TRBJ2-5	ASSLDRNKETQY